A single TCR beta chain is shown here with its context. Its specific antigen is unknown. No base qualities exist here, and no much larger clone lies one base off it. The cohort consisted of 666 healthy bone marrow donors. Cohort members were all nominally healthy when sampled, although unrecorded immune exposures were likely present. The donor tested CMV seropositive, placing the donor among the 290 or so seropositive members of the cohort. Each donor provided a peripheral blood sample, and peripheral blood mononuclear cells were used for TCR beta sequencing. The Qiagen DNeasy Blood Extraction Kit was used to extract genomic DNA from the blood cell samples. CDR1 and CDR2 are read off the germline V gene as SGHDT and YYEEEE. Unmatched junction bases come to 13, with V trimmed by 0 bases and J by 9 bases. The CDR3 starts with the cysteine, ends with the phenylalanine, and has 19 residues. The CDR3 DNA has 57 bases and is translated from base 1.

This sample is part of a study of cytomegalovirus exposure and HLA in healthy donors (TCRdb year 2017). A note on the overall study: An earlier analysis of fewer than 750 of the donors reported about 260 Gb of sequence data and 95 million to 130 million unique TCR beta sequences obtained from some 170 million T cells. Around 320 gigabases of sequencing data and tens of millions of unique TCR sequences were included in an early release covering several hundred HLA-typed donors. Among the roughly 400 genotyped donors, roughly 80% belonged to the genetic ancestry cluster associated with self-reported Caucasian donors. The aim of the study was to test whether cataloging public T cell receptors could identify signatures of past pathogen exposure. The study profiled the T cell repertoires of 500 to 800 subjects by immunosequencing and related them to cytomegalovirus serostatus. Besides the first cohort of about 730 subjects, a separate validation cohort made up of roughly 120 different subjects was used. To predict cytomegalovirus infection status, the study combined high-throughput TCR immunosequencing, statistical association of individual TCRs with disease status, and machine learning. To study patterns of TCR occurrence, a later analysis re-analyzed previously published TCR beta repertoires from several hundred donors and added high-resolution HLA genotyping. Rather than using new phenotypic data, the later analysis identified candidate immune exposures from TCR beta sequences and from how often those sequences occurred across donors. To decide whether each TCR beta V gene segment behaved as functional or pseudogenic, an earlier analysis of several hundred of the donors relied on high-throughput TCR beta sequencing. Donor age, sex, ethnicity and CMV serostatus were compiled alongside the repertoire data. Genome-wide SNP genotypes for about three fifths of the 666 donors were used in a later genetic analysis, which treated that subset as a discovery cohort. Every discovery cohort repertoire had been produced on one sequencing platform. HLA typing included class I and class II loci at four-digit resolution. The number of donors typed differed by locus, with roughly 620-640 for A, B, C, DRB1 and DQB1, around 560 for DQA1, 600 to 610 for DPA1, and some 470 for DPB1. A few DR-DQ haplotypes were treated as single units for association and clustering because of strong linkage in the cohort. Among approximately 370 genotyped donors of the cohort, an average of roughly 230,000 unique TCR beta nucleotide sequences was sequenced per donor, of which roughly 17% were non-productive.

Results and caveats for the whole study, not just this receptor: In a later genetic analysis, a missense DCLRE1C variant was associated with V-gene and J-gene trimming of TCR beta chains, and the association was replicated in an independent cohort. Only TCR beta chains were sequenced in this cohort, and the absence of alpha or paired-chain data limited detectable features. Because some donors lacked HLA typing at each locus, the association tests relied only on the typed subset. In a later analysis, HLA-associated TCR beta chains were found to be more clonally expanded and to have lower generation probabilities than equally common non-associated chains. Cytomegalovirus status was reported to be diagnosed by the classifier with high specificity and sensitivity in both the original and validation cohorts. The sequencing pipeline was judged likely to have produced a cluster of highly shared sequence variants as a technical artifact. Most CMV-associated TCR beta chains appeared to be HLA-restricted in a later analysis, and the HLA associations seemed to be driven largely by CMV exposure. In vitro tests confirmed that a few of the cytomegalovirus-associated TCR beta chains recognize cytomegalovirus antigens. In a later analysis, around 15,000 TCR beta sequences were associated with specific HLA alleles at a false discovery rate of 0.05. Some IMGT-functional V segments, including TRBV6-2 and TRBV6-3, could not be distinguished by the 87-base-pair reads and were therefore excluded. Linkage disequilibrium might explain the correlated functional status among segregating V segments, but an unknown experimental factor could not be ruled out. According to a later analysis, parvovirus B19, influenza, CMV and Epstein-Barr virus appeared linked to several top co-occurrence clusters. Sequencing depth was assumed to be roughly uniform across donors in the presence/absence analyses, though that assumption may not hold. The study gave a list of roughly 150 TCR beta chains associated with cytomegalovirus. A later genetic analysis reported fewer N-insertions in productive TCRs among donors in an Asian-associated ancestry cluster than the roughly 700-donor mean. In an earlier analysis of about 550 of the donors, most TCR beta V segments were observed in productive rearrangements about 87% or about 30% of the time, broadly matching IMGT annotations. In a later analysis, TCR association rates were found to vary across HLA loci, with the most associated TCRs seen for DRB1 alleles and the fewest for HLA-C alleles. Over 15 rarely observed V segments, including chromosome 9 orphons, were excluded from the earlier analysis of some 590 of the donors because counts were too low. While some public TCRs were present in many individuals, most TCR sequences turned up only very rarely across donors. The authors suggested that the approach could potentially be generalized to other disease states and immunological phenotypes. Strong co-occurrence of HLA alleles, especially DR and DQ, made assigning TCR associations to individual alleles difficult. A further reported finding was that TCR beta sequences accurately predicted the HLA-A and HLA-B alleles for most subjects in the first cohort. Immune exposure information for the cohort was limited to CMV serostatus.

Preparation of the library involved the immunoSEQ multiplex PCR assay. For the multiplex PCR, a mixture combining 60 forward primers for TCR Vbeta segments and 13 reverse primers for TCR Jbeta segments was used. The CDR3 region of rearranged TCR beta genes was amplified from genomic DNA by a multiplex PCR assay. The amplified TCR beta libraries were sequenced on the Illumina HiSeq System as 87-base-pair reads. The authors' analysis ran thus. A later analysis counted approximately 84 million unique TCR beta chains across the 550 to 800 repertoires, and 9 million to 14 million of these chains were shared by at least two donors. Raw reads were error-corrected and collapsed into unique sequences by a nearest-neighbor algorithm in which closely related sequences were merged to remove PCR and sequencing errors. CDR3 sequences were aligned to IMGT reference sequences to assign V, D and J gene segments. For a sequence to be retained, a match of at least six nucleotides was required to both a V gene segment and a J gene segment. A rearrangement counted as productive if the CDR3 had no stop codons and remained in frame with V and J, and every other rearrangement counted as non-productive. CDR3 was defined according to IMGT convention as the region running from the second conserved V-encoded cysteine to the conserved J-encoded phenylalanine. The earlier analysis of some 600 of the donors excluded sequences that lacked an unambiguous match to a single V gene segment. In an earlier analysis of a few hundred of the donors, V segments were called functional above 56.7% productive rearrangements and were called segregating when the between-donor standard deviation exceeded 5%. A statistical classification framework was developed to diagnose cytomegalovirus status using the catalog of TCR beta chain sequences. A later analysis assigned V and J genes by comparing TCR nucleotide sequences with IMGT/GENE-DB human TR gene sequences. The TCRdist pipeline was used in a later analysis to assign CDR3 sequences and most-parsimonious VDJ recombination scenarios. In a later analysis, each TCR beta chain was defined by its CDR3 amino acid sequence together with its V-gene family, and reads without a unique V-gene family were excluded. As a way to deal with suspected cross-contamination and a sequencing artifact, a later analysis dropped roughly 600 nucleotide sequences that were highly shared and had low generation probability. In a later analysis, a clonal expansion index was calculated for each public chain from normalized within-repertoire ranks of inferred template counts. A later analysis computed generation probabilities with a VDJ recombination model fitted to out-of-frame rearrangements, and checked the results against IGoR. In a later analysis, TCR-TCR, TCR-HLA and TCR-CMV co-occurrence was scored with hypergeometric tests, and a repertoire-size bias correction was applied to TCR pairs. To estimate false discovery rates, a later analysis permuted the HLA or CMV assignments 20 times. In a later analysis, co-occurring TCRs were grouped with DBSCAN, and TCRdist sequence similarity was added when clustering was performed within HLA-allele-positive subsets. Repertoires with fewer than 30,000 or more than 120,000 public chains, plus five repertoires with anomalous nucleotide sharing, were excluded from co-occurrence clustering. TCRdb carries this immuneACCESS record with in-frame sequences only. Its versions omit some clonotypes, under half of them owing to an unresolved V gene in the studies checked, with the rest unexplained. V, J and clone size are those of that table, while D and trimming were read from the DNA. The sample table holds over 70,000 clones, of which roughly 70% were seen once. In total, the top ten clones hold approximately 20% of the sample.

Specimen: PBMCs. The receptor comes from a young man in good health and CMV-seropositive. This receptor chain uses TRBV5-6 and TRBJ2-1, and 15 junction bases match TRBD2. The DNA is as follows: TGTGCCAGCAGCTTGGGGGGACTAGCGGGAGGACAAAAGGGCAGTGAGCAGTTCTTC. Its translation reads: CASSLGGLAGGQKGSEQFF.